The 12 T cell receptor beta chains presented below share a single source sample, sequenced in a study of cytomegalovirus exposure and HLA in healthy donors. The PCR used 60 Vbeta and 13 Jbeta primers. The protocol was immunoSEQ multiplex PCR, while the TCRdb copy is restricted to in-frame clones and leaves out a portion. The sample has 150,000 or so clones, 65% to 80% seen once. The specimen was PBMCs. These TCRs come from a middle-aged woman in good health and CMV-seronegative.

The chain combines TRBV11-3 with TRBJ2-2; unclear D gene. Germline-derived CDR1 and CDR2 are SGHNT and YENEEA. This CDR3 has 12 residues. V was clipped by 6 bases and J by 4 bases, with 6 bases between them. This chain's CDR3 is CASSPSTGELFF. CDR3 in DNA: TGTGCCAGCAGTCCCTCCACCGGGGAGCTGTTTTTT. The full variable domain, in which reference TRBV11-3 and TRBJ2-2 provide the parts outside the CDR3, is EAGVVQSPRYKIIEKKQPVAFWCNPISGHNTLYWYLQNLGQGPELLIRYENEEAVDDSQLPKDRFSAERLKGVDSTLKIQPAELGDSAVYLCASSPSTGELFFGEGSRLTVL.

The sample holds one count of this clone. The V call is TRBV10-2, the J call TRBJ1-1, with 9 bases lining up with TRBD1. The CDR3 spans 14 residues. V dropped 5 bases and J dropped 5; count of bases not matched to a gene: 6. CDR1 WSHSY and CDR2 SAAADI come from the germline V gene. DNA of the CDR3: TGCGCCAGCAGTATCCCGGGACAGGGAACTGAAGCTTTCTTT. This gives the protein CASSIPGQGTEAFF.

The rearrangement joins TRBV6-1 to TRBJ1-2; D remains unclear. CDR3 length: 13 residues. Germline values: CDR1 MNHNS, CDR2 SASEGT. With 3 bases removed from V and 3 bases from J, the gap between germline ends came to 8 bases. The CDR3 here is CASSERVYYGYTF. The DNA of the CDR3 is TGTGCCAGCAGTGAGAGGGTCTACTATGGCTACACCTTC.

J is TRBJ1-4 and V is TRBV27; no definite D call. CDR1 and CDR2 from the germline V gene are MNHEY and SMNVEV (reference sequence). Between the trimmed V and J ends, which lost 0 bases and 3 bases, there was a span of 8 bases. The CDR3 totals 15 residues. CDR3 loop: CASSLSGSPNEKLFF. CDR3 nucleotides: TGTGCCAGCAGTTTATCCGGGTCACCTAATGAAAAACTGTTTTTT.

V usage is TRBV5-4 and J usage is TRBJ2-3, with 7 nucleotides matching TRBD1. V lost 4 bases and J lost 4; bases outside the gene matches: 6. The CDR3 has 14 amino acids. Per germline, CDR1 SGHNT and CDR2 YYREEE (reference sequence). In DNA form, the CDR3 reads TGTGCCAGCAGCCCCGAACAGGGGTCAGATACGCAGTATTTT. It is translated as CASSPEQGSDTQYF.

This rearrangement joins TRBV28 to TRBJ2-2; 9 positions match TRBD1. The CDR3 spans 15 residues. The germline V gene encodes CDR1 MDHEN and CDR2 SYDVKM. V was pared by 8 bases and J by 6 bases, with 10 bases of the junction left unmatched. CDR3 sequence (DNA): TGTGCCAGCGGTCCCTCCGGGACAGGGTCCGGGGAGCTGTTTTTT. It translates to CASGPSGTGSGELFF.

This chain uses TRBV7-6 with TRBJ2-1; 10 positions agree with TRBD2. The V gene end was trimmed by 5 bases and the J gene end by 6 bases; junction bases not matched to a gene: 16. The germline CDR1 and CDR2 sequences are SGHVS and FNYEAQ. There are 18 residues in the CDR3. CDR3 sequence: CASSPRFGLAGEPNEQFF. The DNA of the CDR3 is TGTGCCAGCAGCCCACGTTTTGGTCTAGCGGGAGAGCCCAATGAGCAGTTCTTC.

The V and J genes are TRBV7-9 and TRBJ1-4; no reliable D call. The CDR3 is 13 residues long. Germline CDR1 is SEHNR and CDR2 is FQNEAQ (reference sequence). V shed 5 bases and J shed 7 bases, with 11 bases lying between them. DNA of the CDR3: TGTGCCAGCAGCCCCGCGGGGATTGAAAAACTGTTTTTT. Translation gives CASSPAGIEKLFF.

This clone was detected only once. This chain joins TRBV5-1 and TRBJ2-2, with TRBD1 as a possible D gene (5 bases). CDR1 is SGHRS, CDR2 YFSETQ, per germline. Deletions cut 6 bases from V and 5 bases from J, with 20 bases between. CDR3 size: 16 residues. CDR3 region: CASTQPPPRETGELFF. CDR3 in DNA: TGCGCCAGCACCCAACCACCACCCAGGGAAACCGGGGAGCTGTTTTTT.

CDR3 DNA sequence: TGTGCCAGCAGGCGGACAGGGGGAGTACAGCCCCAGCATTTT. It codes for CASRRTGGVQPQHF. The V call is TRBV6-5, the J call TRBJ1-5; 10 bases match TRBD1. CDR1 is MNHEY and CDR2 is SVGAGI in the germline V gene. The CDR3 consists of 14 residues. The trim removed 6 bases at V and 7 bases at J, leaving 6 bases unmatched.

This chain joins TRBV5-1 and TRBJ2-1; TRBD2 matches at 11 bases. This CDR3 spans 16 amino acids. V shed 4 bases, J shed 8 bases, and the junction held 11 bases outside the gene matches. Germline V gene data show CDR1 as SGHRS and CDR2 as YFSETQ. The CDR3 sequence: CASSPSGLAGIYEQFF. The CDR3 nucleotides read TGCGCCAGCAGCCCTTCCGGACTAGCGGGTATTTATGAGCAGTTCTTC.

This clone was observed a single time. J is TRBJ1-1 and V is TRBV27, with D hard to call. This CDR3 has 14 residues. Trimming shortened V by 6 bases and J by 4 bases, and 15 bases separated the two germline ends. The germline gives CDR1 MNHEY, CDR2 SMNVEV (reference sequence). CDR3 DNA sequence: TGTGCCAGCAGCCTACTACTGAAAGGCACTGAAGCTTTCTTT. Amino acid sequence: CASSLLLKGTEAFF.